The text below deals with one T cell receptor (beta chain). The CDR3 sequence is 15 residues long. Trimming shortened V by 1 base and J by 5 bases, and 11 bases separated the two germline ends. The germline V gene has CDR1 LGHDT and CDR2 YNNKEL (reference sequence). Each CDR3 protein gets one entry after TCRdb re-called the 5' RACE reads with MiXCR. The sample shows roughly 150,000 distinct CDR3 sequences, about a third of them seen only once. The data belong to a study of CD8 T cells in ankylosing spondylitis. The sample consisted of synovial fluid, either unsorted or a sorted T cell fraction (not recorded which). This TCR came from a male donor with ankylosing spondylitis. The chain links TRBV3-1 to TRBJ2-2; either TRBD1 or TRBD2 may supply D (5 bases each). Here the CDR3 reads CASSQVGGSTGELFF. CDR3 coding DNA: TGTGCCAGCAGCCAAGTTGGGGGAAGTACCGGGGAGCTGTTTTTT.